This T cell receptor beta chain was identified in a study of spatial heterogeneity in lung cancer. Overall study context: Each time, sequencing found more beta-chain sequences than alpha-chain sequences. Study observations and caveats: Tracking of tumor mutation counts was seen in expanded intratumoral alpha and beta TCR counts. Approximate estimated coverage of tumor T cells amounted to around 6.9% for alpha and 13% for beta chains. The numbers of ubiquitous and regional expanded TCRs correlated with ubiquitous and regional nonsynonymous mutations, respectively.

The time point denotes: sample taken at primary tumor resection. No cell sorting; template was whole RNA from tumor, lung tissue or PBMC. The V end lost 3 bases, the J end lost 7 bases, and 14 bases lay between the germline ends. CDR1 SGHRS and CDR2 YFSETQ come from the germline V gene. The CDR3 extends over 13 amino acids. In its sample, this clonotype ranks as medium-sized. Its specificity is not known. MiXCR was run by TCRdb on the 5' RACE reads, yielding one entry per CDR3 protein. This table has over 5,000 distinct CDR3 sequences, about 8% appearing once. The origin of this receptor is a female donor with early-stage non-small cell lung cancer. This chain links TRBV5-1 with TRBJ2-7; D tentatively fits TRBD1 or TRBD2 (5 bases each). The specimen was lung tumor tissue, collected at surgery. In nucleotides, the CDR3 is TGCGCCAGCAGCTCAGGGACCCTAGAAGAGCAGTACTTC. Protein product: CASSSGTLEEQYF.